At least ten counts were recorded for the clone carrying this TCR beta chain. What it binds is unknown. A junction boundary mismatches the germline segment, possibly from a read error. This entry is derived from a study of T cell repertoires in cytomegalovirus infection. Study-level information: Indications of both CMV infection and matching HLA type were provided by public TCR beta signatures. Study observations and caveats: HLA-C-restricted TCR beta clonotypes specific for CMV led the ex vivo response. Cumulative frequency (of public TCR beta family members) identified carriers of CMV plus the relevant HLA.

MiXCR, run by TCRdb on the reads, gives a single entry per CDR3 protein. The table lists nearly 70,000 distinct CDR3 sequences, about 23% of them singletons, with almost 80% in the top ten. CDR3 length equals 15 residues. Germline lookup yields CDR1 SGHTA and CDR2 FQGNSA. Material: PBMCs, sequenced either directly or after in vitro stimulation (not recorded which). The TCR sequence derives from a human donor in good health (CMV status not recorded). Some clones in this sample may be carry-over from other donors' samples. V and J are TRBV7-2 and TRBJ1-5; D unresolved. For the CDR3, the DNA is TGTGCCAGCAGATTAGGCGGTCGTAGCAATCAGCCCCAGCATTTT. Residues: CASRLGGRSNQPQHF.